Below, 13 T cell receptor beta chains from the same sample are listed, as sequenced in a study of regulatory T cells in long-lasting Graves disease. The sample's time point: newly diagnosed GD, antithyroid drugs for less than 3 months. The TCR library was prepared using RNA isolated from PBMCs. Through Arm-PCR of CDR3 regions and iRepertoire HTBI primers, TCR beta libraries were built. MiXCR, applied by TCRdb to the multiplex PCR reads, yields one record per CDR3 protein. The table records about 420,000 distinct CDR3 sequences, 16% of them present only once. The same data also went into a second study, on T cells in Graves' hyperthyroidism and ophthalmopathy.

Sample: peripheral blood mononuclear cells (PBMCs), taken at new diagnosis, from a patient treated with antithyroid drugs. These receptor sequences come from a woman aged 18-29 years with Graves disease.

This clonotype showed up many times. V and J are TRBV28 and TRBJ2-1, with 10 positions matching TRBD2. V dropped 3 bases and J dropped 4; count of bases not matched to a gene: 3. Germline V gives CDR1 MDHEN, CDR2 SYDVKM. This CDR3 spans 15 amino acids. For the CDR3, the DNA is TGTGCCAGCAGTTTGTCTAGCGGGAGTTACAATGAGCAGTTCTTC. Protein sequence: CASSLSSGSYNEQFF. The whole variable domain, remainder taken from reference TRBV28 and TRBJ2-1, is DVKVTQSSRYLVKRTGEKVFLECVQDMDHENMFWYRQDPGLGLRLIYFSYDVKMKEKGDIPEGYSVSREKKERFSLILESASTNQTSMYLCASSLSSGSYNEQFFGPGTRLTVL.

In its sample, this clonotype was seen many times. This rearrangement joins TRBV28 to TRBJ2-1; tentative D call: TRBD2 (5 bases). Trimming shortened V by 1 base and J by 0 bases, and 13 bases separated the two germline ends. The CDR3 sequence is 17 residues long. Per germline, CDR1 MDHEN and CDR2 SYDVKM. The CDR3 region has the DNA TGTGCCAGCAGTTTATTTCGCGGAGGCAGCTCCTACAATGAGCAGTTCTTC. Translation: CASSLFRGGSSYNEQFF.

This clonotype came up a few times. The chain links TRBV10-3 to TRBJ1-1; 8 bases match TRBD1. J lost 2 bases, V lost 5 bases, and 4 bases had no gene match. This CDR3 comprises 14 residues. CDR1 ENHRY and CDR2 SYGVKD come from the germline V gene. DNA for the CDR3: TGTGCCATCAGTCGGGACAGGAGTAACACTGAAGCTTTCTTT. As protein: CAISRDRSNTEAFF.

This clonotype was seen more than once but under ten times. CDR3 DNA sequence: TGCAGTGCCCGAGCCGGGACTAGCGGGAGGTGGTCCTACAATGAGCAGTTCTTC. This translates into CSARAGTSGRWSYNEQFF. The chain couples TRBV20-1 to TRBJ2-1; 15 bases match TRBD2. This CDR3 is 18 amino acids long. Germline-derived CDR1 and CDR2 are DFQATT and SNEGSKA (reference sequence). J was trimmed by 1 base and V by 6 bases; bases with no gene match: 10.

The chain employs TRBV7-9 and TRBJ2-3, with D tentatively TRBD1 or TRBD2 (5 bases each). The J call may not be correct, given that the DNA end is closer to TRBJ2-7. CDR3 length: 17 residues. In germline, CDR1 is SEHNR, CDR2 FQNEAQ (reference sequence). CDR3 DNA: TGTGCCAGCAGCTTAGGGGCAGGGAGAAGTTTCCGACACGAGCAGTACTTC. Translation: CASSLGAGRSFRHEQYF.

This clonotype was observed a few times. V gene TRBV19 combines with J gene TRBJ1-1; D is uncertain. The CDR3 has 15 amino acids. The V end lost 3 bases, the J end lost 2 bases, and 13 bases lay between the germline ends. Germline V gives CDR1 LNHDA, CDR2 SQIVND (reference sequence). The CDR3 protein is CASSMIQTGNTEAFF. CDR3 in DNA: TGTGCCAGTAGTATGATCCAGACGGGTAACACTGAAGCTTTCTTT.

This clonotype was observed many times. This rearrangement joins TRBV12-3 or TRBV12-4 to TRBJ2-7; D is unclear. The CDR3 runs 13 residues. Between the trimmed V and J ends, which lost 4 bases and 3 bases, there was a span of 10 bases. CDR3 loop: CASSSTTFYEQYF. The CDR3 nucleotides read TGTGCCAGCAGTTCGACCACTTTCTACGAGCAGTACTTC.

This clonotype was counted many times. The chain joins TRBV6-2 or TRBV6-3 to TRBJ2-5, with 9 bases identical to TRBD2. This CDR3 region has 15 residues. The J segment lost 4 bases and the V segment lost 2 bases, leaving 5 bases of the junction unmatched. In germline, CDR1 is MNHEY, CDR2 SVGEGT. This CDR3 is CASSYGGRAGETQYF. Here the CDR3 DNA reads TGTGCCAGCAGTTACGGCGGGAGGGCCGGAGAGACCCAGTACTTC.

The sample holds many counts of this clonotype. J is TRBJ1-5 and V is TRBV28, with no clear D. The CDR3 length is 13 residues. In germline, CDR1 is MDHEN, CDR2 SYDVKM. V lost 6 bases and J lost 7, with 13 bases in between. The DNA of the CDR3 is TGTGCCAGCAGCGCCCCGACCGGGCAGCCCCAGCATTTT. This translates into CASSAPTGQPQHF.

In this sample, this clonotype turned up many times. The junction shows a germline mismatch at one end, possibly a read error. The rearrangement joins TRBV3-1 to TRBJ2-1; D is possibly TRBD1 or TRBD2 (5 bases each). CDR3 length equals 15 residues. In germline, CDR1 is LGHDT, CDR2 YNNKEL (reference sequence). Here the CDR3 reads CASSQGLPGLNEQFF. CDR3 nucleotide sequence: TGTGCCAGCAGCCAAGGTCTCCCGGGGCTCAATGAACAGTTCTTC.

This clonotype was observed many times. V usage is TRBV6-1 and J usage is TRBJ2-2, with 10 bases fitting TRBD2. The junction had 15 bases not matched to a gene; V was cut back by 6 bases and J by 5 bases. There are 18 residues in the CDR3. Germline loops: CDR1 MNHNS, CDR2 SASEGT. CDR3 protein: CASRGLRSSGGGTGELFF. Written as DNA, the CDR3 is TGTGCCAGCAGAGGGCTTCGGTCTAGCGGGGGAGGGACCGGGGAGCTGTTTTTT.

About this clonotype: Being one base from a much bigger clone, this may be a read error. CDR3 sequence: CGARDTGLYEQYF. CDR3 DNA sequence: TGCGGTGCTAGGGATACAGGCCTCTACGAGCAGTACTTC. This sequence joins TRBV20-1 and TRBJ2-7; D is possibly TRBD1 (5 bases). The CDR3 has 13 amino acids. Germline loops: CDR1 DFQATT, CDR2 SNEGSKA (reference sequence).

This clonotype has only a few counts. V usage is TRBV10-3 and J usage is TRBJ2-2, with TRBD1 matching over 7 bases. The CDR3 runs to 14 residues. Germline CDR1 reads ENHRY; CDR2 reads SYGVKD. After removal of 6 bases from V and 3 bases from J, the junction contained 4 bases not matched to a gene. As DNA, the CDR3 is TGTGCCATCAGGACAGGGCCTGACACCGGGGAGCTGTTTTTT. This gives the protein CAIRTGPDTGELFF.